This T cell receptor beta chain was captured by sequencing in a study of shared clonotypes between healthy human individuals (dated by TCRdb to 2020 to 2022). Study-wide context: The cohort included three men and a couple of women between 18 and 49 years of age. For each donor, CD4 naive and CD4 memory were each given three plates, CD8 naive was given two plates, and CD8 memory was given one plate. The study deeply sequenced blood TCR repertoires of about five healthy adults to estimate repertoire size and the extent of clonotype sharing between individuals. To increase sequencing depth and limit assay-specific biases, TCR repertoire library preparation and sequencing were carried out by different laboratories using diverse techniques. Leukapheresis yielded between about 0.94 and 8.9 billion PBMCs per donor.

The study at large found these results: Clonotypes shared by all four sorted-subset donors showed higher generation probabilities than non-shared clonotypes. Even with the large sequencing depth, rarefaction of the sorted-subset datasets indicated that sequencing was incomplete. Because the study included a small number of donors, the genetic and exposure-history diversity represented was limited. Naive subsets generally had larger estimated clonotype richness than memory subsets. Based on pairwise subsampling, the degree of clonotype sharing among donors was expected to be affected by sequencing depth. Across several donors, around 5.4% of naive CD4, roughly 3.3% of naive CD8, roughly 2.2% of memory CD4, and about 0.44% of memory CD8 clonotypes were shared. Sampling was restricted to blood, and TCR repertoires in tissues likely differ from the TCR repertoires found in blood.

TCR CDR3 regions were amplified from genomic DNA by multiplex PCR using the deep immunoSEQ assay. Extracted genomic DNA from each cell subset was distributed evenly across all wells of several immunoSEQ 96-well plates, and each plate was treated as a replicate. For sorted subsets, around 200 ng genomic DNA, equal to 30,000 to 35,000 T cell genomes, was loaded into each replicate PCR. Purified libraries were quantified with a Qubit 3.0 fluorometer, sized on a Bioanalyzer 2100, and re-quantified with the KAPA Library Quantification kit. Every immunoSEQ 96-well plate was sequenced on a dedicated single-read 150-cycle Illumina NextSeq 550 flow cell. The authors' analysis ran thus. Because the immunoSEQ output held only junctional sequences and lacked quality scores, the filtering could not match the filtering applied to full-length reads. To assign V/J genes and CDR3, sequences were annotated using PyIR, a Python wrapper for IgBLAST v1.9, with IMGT germline references. Reads were removed for weak V/J assignments (E-value above 1e-6), missing CDR3, stop codons, out-of-frame junctions, or ambiguous translated residues. V3J clonotypes were defined by identical inferred V gene, J gene, and CDR3 amino acid sequence. The percentage overlap between two repertoires was calculated by dividing the number of shared unique clonotypes by the size of the smaller repertoire. Three approaches were used to assess repertoire richness: RTK rarefaction, the Chao1 estimator, and Recon v2.1 estimates of unobserved clonotypes. For all TCRbeta clonotypes obtained by the gDNA method from a handful of donors, generation probabilities were computed with OLGA. This is the immuneACCESS table as TCRdb keeps it, with only in-frame sequences that have V and J called. A part of the clones is gone; compared with another copy, unresolved V genes explain less than half, and the rest is unexplained. V and J calls and clone size are those listed in that table; D and trimming were worked out from the DNA. The sample table lists approximately 1.1 million clones, around 78% of them with a count of one. The ten biggest clones cover about 0.52% of the sample.

As regards this clone: Its cognate antigen has yet to be identified. Base-call qualities are not available, and no considerably larger clone is one nucleotide away.

CDR3 length: 14 amino acids, cysteine to phenylalanine. The kept DNA is CDR3 alone, 42 bases in frame from the first base. For CDR1 and CDR2, the germline V gene (reference sequence) lists GTSNPN and SVGIG. A distance of 14 bases separates the germline ends of V and J, which lose 8 bases and 1 base respectively. The donors were healthy, HIV-negative adults with no recently reported acute infections or vaccinations. Only Caucasian adults living in Nashville, Tennessee, USA were represented among the donors. CD4+ T cells were enriched through magnetic negative selection, after which naive cells were positively selected on CD45RA and the remaining negative fraction served as the memory subset. Blood was obtained by leukapheresis, after which PBMCs were separated by Ficoll-Histopaque density gradient centrifugation and cryopreserved in liquid nitrogen vapor phase. Analytical flow cytometry was used to check the purity and quantity of every magnetically sorted T cell population. Genomic DNA was isolated from every sorted fraction and measured by UV absorbance on a Nanodrop 2000c.

Recombination linked TRBV30 to TRBJ2-2; a tentative D match to TRBD2 spans 6 bases. The sample consisted of memory CD4+ T cells from PBMCs. The meaning of the sample's cell subset or site label: CD45RA-negative fraction. The clonotype originates from a man younger than 30 in good health. Some clones in this sample may be carry-over from other donors' samples. The CDR3 is CAEEGNWNTGELFF. In nucleotide form, the sequence is TGTGCCGAGGAGGGAAACTGGAACACCGGGGAGCTGTTTTTT.